This T cell receptor beta chain derives from a study of cytomegalovirus exposure and HLA in healthy donors. Overall study findings and caveats: Earlier analysis looked at TCR beta V segments, and most were productive about 87% or about 30% of the time. TCR beta V- and J-gene trimming, according to a later analysis, was linked to a missense DCLRE1C variant. With high specificity and sensitivity, the classifier reportedly diagnosed cytomegalovirus status. On later analysis, the bulk of CMV-associated TCR beta chains appeared to be HLA-restricted.

CDR1 LNHDA and CDR2 SQIVND come from the germline V gene (reference sequence). The CDR3 is made up of 13 amino acids. V lost 2 bases and J lost 5, with 10 bases in between. Worth noting for this clone: Its antigen is as yet unknown.

Primers: 60 Vbeta forward and 13 Jbeta reverse. Produced via immunoSEQ multiplex PCR; TCRdb's table is partial and in-frame only. The listing records 60,000 to 70,000 clones. The sequence was obtained from a man between 25 and 39 years old in good health and CMV-seropositive. The material sequenced was PBMCs. This chain links TRBV19 with TRBJ2-7, with a weak D call TRBD1 (5 bases). The CDR3 bases are TGTGCCAGTAGTATATCTGCAGGGAACGAGCAGTACTTC. Its translation: CASSISAGNEQYF.